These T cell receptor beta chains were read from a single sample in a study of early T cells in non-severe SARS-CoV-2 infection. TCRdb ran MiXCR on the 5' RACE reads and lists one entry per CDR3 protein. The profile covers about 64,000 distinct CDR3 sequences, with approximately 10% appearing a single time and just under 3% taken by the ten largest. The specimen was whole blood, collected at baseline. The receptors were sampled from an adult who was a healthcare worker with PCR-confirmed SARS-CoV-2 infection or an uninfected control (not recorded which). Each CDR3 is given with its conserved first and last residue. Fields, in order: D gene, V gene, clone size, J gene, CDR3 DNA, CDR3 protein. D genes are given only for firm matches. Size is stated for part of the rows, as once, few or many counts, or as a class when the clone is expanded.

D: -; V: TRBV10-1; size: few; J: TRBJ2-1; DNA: TGCGCCAGCAGTGAGTCGAGTACCTACAATGAGCAGTTCTTC; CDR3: CASSESSTYNEQFF
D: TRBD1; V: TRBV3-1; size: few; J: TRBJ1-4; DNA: TGTGCCAGCAGCCAAGATGCGGGACAGAGGCCAACTAATGAAAAACTGTTTTTT; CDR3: CASSQDAGQRPTNEKLFF
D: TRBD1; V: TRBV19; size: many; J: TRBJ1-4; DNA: TGTGCCAGTAGTATGAAAAGGTCAGGGGGCGAAAAACTGTTTTTT; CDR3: CASSMKRSGGEKLFF
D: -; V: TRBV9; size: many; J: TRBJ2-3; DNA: TGTGCCAGCAGCGGGGGCCCCAAGGGACGCAGGTTCACAGATACGCAGTATTTT; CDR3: CASSGGPKGRRFTDTQYF
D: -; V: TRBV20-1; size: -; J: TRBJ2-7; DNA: TGCAGTGCTTCCCGGGACGGGTCCTACGAGCAGTACTTC; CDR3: CSASRDGSYEQYF
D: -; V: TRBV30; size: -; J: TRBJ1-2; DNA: TGTGCCGGAGGCCGGGGAGGAGGTTATGGCTACACCTTC; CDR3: CAGGRGGGYGYTF
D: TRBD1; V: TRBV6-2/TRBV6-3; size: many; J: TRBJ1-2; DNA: TGTGCCAGCAGTTCCGGACAGGGGGCGTTAACTGCCACCTTC; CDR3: CASSSGQGALTATF
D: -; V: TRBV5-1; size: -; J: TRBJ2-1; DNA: TGCGCCAGCAGCTTCTCCGGGGACAATGAGCAGTTCTTC; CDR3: CASSFSGDNEQFF
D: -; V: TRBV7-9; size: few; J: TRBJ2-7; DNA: TGTGCCAGCAGCCCGCCTTTAGAGTACGAGCAGTACTTC; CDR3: CASSPPLEYEQYF
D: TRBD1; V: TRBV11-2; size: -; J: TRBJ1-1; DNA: TGTGCCAGCAGAAAGGCAGGGGGCTCTGGCACTGAAGCTTTCTTT; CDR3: CASRKAGGSGTEAFF
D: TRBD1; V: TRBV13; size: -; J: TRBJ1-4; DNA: TGTGCCAGCAGCCGCCGGGACAGTGAAAAACTGTTTTTT; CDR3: CASSRRDSEKLFF
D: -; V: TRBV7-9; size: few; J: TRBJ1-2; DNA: TGTGCCAGCAGCTTAGAACAGGACGGTCGCGGCTACACCTTC; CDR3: CASSLEQDGRGYTF
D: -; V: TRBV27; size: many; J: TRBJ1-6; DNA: TGTGCCAGCAGTCTTGAGTCGGATTCACCCCTCCACTTT; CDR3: CASSLESDSPLHF
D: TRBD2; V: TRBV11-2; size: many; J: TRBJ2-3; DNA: TGTGCCAGCAGTTTAGCGGGGGGACTCACAGATACGCAGTATTTT; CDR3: CASSLAGGLTDTQYF
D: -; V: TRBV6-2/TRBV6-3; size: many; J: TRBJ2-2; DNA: TGTGCCAGCAGCCCGAACACCGGGGAGCTGTTTTTT; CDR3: CASSPNTGELFF
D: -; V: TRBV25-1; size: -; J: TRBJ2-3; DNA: TGTGCCAGCAGTGAGAGACGAACTTGGGATACGCAGTATTTT; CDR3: CASSERRTWDTQYF
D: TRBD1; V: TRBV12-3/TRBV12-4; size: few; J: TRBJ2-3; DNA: TGTGCCAGCAGTTACAGGGGATGGGGAAAAGACTACACAGATACGCAGTATTTT; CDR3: CASSYRGWGKDYTDTQYF
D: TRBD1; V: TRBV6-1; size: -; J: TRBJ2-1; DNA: TGTGCCAGCATGCGGGGGACAGGGGGCTTCGATGAGCAGTTCTTC; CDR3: CASMRGTGGFDEQFF
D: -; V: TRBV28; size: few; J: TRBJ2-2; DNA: TGTGCCAGCAGTTCCACTTGGACAGTTTCTTGGTTGGACACCGGGGAGCTGTTTTTT; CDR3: CASSSTWTVSWLDTGELFF
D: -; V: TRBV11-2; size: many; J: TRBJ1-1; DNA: TGTGCCAGCAGCGCACTGGGGCCTGAAGCTTTCTTT; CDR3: CASSALGPEAFF
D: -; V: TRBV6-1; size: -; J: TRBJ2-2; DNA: TGTGCCAGCAGCCGAAGAGGAACAGGGATGTTCTTGACCGGGGAGCTGTTTTTT; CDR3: CASSRRGTGMFLTGELFF
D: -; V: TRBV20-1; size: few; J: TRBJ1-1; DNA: TGCAGTGCTAGAGGTACAGGGCTGTGGGAGAACACTGAAGCTTTCTTT; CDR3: CSARGTGLWENTEAFF
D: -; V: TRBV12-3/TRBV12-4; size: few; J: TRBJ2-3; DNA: TGTGCCAGCAGACAACCCTCAGGAAGCACAGATACGCAGTATTTT; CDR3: CASRQPSGSTDTQYF
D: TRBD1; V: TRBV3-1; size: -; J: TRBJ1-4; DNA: TGTGCCAGCAGCCCCCAGGGGGCGGGTGAAAAACTGTTTTTT; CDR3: CASSPQGAGEKLFF
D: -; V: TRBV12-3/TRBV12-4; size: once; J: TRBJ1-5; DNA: TGTGCCAGCAGTTCCACAGGCTCCCCTCATTTT; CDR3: CASSSTGSPHF
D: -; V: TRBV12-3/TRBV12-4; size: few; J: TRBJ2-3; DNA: TGTGCCAGCAGTCCTTCCAGGGGCGGTACGCAGTATTTT; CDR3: CASSPSRGGTQYF
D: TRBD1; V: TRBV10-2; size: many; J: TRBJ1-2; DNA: TGCGCCAGCAGTCTGCAGGGGGAAGGCTATGGCTACACCTTC; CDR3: CASSLQGEGYGYTF